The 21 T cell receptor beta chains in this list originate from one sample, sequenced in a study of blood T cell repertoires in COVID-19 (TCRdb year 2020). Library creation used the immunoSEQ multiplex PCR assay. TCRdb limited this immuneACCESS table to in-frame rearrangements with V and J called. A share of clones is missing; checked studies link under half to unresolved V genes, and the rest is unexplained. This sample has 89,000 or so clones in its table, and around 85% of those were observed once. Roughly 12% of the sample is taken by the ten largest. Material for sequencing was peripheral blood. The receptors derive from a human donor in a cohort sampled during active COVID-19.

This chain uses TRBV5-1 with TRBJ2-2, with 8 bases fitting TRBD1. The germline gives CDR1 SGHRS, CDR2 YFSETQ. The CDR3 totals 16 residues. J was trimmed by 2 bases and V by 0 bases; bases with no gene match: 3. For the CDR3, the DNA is TGCGCCAGCAGCTTGGCAGCAGGGGGCAACACCGGGGAGCTGTTTTTT. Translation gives CASSLAAGGNTGELFF.

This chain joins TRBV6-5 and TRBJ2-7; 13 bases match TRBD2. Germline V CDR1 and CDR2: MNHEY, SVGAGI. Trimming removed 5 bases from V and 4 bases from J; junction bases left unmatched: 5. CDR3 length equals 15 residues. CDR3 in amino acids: CASSIPGLAGYEQYF. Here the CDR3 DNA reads TGTGCCAGCAGTATACCGGGACTAGCGGGGTACGAGCAGTACTTC.

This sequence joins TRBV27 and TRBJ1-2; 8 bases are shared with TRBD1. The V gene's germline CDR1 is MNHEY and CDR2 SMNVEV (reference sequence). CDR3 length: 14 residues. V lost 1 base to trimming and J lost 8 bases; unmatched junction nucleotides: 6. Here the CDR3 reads CASSLWQGAKGYTF. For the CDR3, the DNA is TGTGCCAGCAGTTTATGGCAGGGGGCGAAAGGCTACACCTTC.

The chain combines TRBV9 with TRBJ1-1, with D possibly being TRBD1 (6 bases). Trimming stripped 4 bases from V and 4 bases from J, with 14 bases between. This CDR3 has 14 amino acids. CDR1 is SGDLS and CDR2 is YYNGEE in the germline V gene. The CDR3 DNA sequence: TGTGCCAGCAGCCTGGCTGGGGGCGCCACTGAAGCTTTCTTT. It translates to CASSLAGGATEAFF.

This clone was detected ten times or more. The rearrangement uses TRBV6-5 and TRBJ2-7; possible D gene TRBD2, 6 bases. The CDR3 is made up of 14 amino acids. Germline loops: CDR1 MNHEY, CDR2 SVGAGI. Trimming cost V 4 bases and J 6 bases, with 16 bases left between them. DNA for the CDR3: TGTGCCAGCAGTTCCGAGGAGGGAAGAGTCGAGCAGTACTTC. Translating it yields CASSSEEGRVEQYF.

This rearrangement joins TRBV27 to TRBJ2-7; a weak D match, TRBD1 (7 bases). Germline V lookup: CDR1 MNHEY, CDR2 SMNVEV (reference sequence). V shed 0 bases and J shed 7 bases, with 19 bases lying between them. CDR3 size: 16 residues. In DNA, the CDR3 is TGTGCCAGCAGTTTATCGCCGCAGGGGGGAAATTTGGAGCAGTACTTC. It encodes CASSLSPQGGNLEQYF.

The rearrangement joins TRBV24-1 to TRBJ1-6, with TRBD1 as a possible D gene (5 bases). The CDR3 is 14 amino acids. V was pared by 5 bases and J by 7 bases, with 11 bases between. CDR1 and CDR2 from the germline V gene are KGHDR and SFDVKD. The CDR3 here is CATSAAGRNSPLHF. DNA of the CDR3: TGTGCCACCAGTGCCGCAGGGCGGAATTCACCCCTCCACTTT.

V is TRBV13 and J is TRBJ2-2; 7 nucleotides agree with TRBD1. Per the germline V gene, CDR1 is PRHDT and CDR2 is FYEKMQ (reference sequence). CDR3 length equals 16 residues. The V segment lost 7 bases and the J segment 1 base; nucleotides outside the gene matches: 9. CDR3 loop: CASTVRTGKNTGELFF. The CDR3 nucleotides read TGTGCCAGCACTGTTAGGACAGGAAAGAACACCGGGGAGCTGTTTTTT. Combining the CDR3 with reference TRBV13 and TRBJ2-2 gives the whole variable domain AAGVIQSPRHLIKEKRETATLKCYPIPRHDTVYWYQQGPGQDPQFLISFYEKMQSDKGSIPDRFSAQQFSDYHSELNMSSLELGDSALYFCASTVRTGKNTGELFFGEGSRLTVL.

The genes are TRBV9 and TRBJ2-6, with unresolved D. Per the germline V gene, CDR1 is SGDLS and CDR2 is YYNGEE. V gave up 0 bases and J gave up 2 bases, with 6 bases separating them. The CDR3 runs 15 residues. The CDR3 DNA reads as TGTGCCAGCAGCGTAGGGCATACTGGGGCCAACGTCCTGACTTTC. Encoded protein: CASSVGHTGANVLTF.

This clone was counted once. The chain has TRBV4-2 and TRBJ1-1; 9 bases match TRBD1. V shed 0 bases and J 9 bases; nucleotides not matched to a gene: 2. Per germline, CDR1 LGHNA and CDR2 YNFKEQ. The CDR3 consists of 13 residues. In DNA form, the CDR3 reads TGTGCCAGCAGCCAAGATACAGGGGGCCAAGCTTTCTTT. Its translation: CASSQDTGGQAFF.

The CDR3 spells CASSWTGPSYEQYF. CDR3 DNA: TGTGCCAGCAGCTGGACAGGGCCCTCCTACGAGCAGTACTTC. The chain combines TRBV5-6 with TRBJ2-7, with 8 bases that match TRBD1. J lost 0 bases, V lost 3 bases, and 2 bases had no gene match. The length of the CDR3 is 14 residues. Germline CDR1 SGHDT, CDR2 YYEEEE.

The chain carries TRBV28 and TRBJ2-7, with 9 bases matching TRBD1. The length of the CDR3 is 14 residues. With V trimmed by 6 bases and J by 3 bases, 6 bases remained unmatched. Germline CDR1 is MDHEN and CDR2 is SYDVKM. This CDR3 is CASSQGDRVYEQYF. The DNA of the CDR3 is TGTGCCAGCAGCCAAGGGGACAGGGTCTACGAGCAGTACTTC.

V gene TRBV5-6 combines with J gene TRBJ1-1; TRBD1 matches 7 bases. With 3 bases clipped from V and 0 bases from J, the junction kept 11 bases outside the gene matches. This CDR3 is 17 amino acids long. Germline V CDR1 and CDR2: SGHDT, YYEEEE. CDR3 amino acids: CASSSVRGTRMNTEAFF. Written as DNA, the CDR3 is TGTGCCAGCAGCTCAGTCAGGGGGACGAGGATGAACACTGAAGCTTTCTTT.

The CDR3 sequence is CASSLTASRGANYGYTF. Written as DNA, the CDR3 is TGTGCCAGCAGCTTAACGGCCTCCCGGGGAGCTAACTATGGCTACACCTTC. The chain combines TRBV7-3 with TRBJ1-2; D gene uncertain. The germline gives CDR1 SGHTA, CDR2 FQGTGA. The CDR3 totals 17 residues. Trimming pared 0 bases from V and 0 bases from J, leaving 14 bases between.

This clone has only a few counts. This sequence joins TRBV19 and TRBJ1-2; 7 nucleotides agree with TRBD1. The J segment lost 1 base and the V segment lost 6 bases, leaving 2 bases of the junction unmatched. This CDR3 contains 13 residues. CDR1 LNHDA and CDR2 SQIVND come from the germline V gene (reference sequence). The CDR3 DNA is TGTGCCAGTAGGGGGACAGTTAACTATGGCTACACCTTC. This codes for CASRGTVNYGYTF.

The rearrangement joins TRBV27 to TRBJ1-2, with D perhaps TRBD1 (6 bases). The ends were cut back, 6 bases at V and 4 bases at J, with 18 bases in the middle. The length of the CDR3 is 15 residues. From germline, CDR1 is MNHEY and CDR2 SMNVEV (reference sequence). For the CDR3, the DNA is TGTGCCAGCAGGGATACAGGGTACGGGACCTATGGCTACACCTTC. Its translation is CASRDTGYGTYGYTF.

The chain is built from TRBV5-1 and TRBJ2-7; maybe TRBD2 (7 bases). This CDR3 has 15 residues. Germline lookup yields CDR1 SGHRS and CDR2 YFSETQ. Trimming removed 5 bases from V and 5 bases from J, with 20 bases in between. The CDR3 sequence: CASRVGGREFNEQYF. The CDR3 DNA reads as TGCGCCAGCAGGGTAGGGGGGCGGGAGTTCAACGAGCAGTACTTC.

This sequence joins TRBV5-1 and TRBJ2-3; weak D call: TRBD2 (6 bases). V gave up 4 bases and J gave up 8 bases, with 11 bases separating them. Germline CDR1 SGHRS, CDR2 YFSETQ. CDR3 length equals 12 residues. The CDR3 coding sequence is TGCGCCAGCAGCCAAGAGGGAGGTACGCAGTATTTT. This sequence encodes CASSQEGGTQYF.

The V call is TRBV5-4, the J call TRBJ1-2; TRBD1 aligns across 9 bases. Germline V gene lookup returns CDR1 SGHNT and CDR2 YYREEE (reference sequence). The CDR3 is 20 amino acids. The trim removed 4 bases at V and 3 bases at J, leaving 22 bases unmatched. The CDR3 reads CASSLPFEDRGNGRDYGYTF. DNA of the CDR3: TGTGCCAGCAGCCTGCCCTTTGAGGACAGGGGAAACGGAAGAGACTATGGCTACACCTTC.

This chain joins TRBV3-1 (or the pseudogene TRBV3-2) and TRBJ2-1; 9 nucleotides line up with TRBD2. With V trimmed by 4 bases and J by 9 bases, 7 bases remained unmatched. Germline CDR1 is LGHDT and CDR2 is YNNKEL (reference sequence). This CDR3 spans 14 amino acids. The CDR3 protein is CASSPAGGRAEQFF. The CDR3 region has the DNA TGTGCCAGCAGCCCGGCGGGCGGGAGGGCTGAGCAGTTCTTC.

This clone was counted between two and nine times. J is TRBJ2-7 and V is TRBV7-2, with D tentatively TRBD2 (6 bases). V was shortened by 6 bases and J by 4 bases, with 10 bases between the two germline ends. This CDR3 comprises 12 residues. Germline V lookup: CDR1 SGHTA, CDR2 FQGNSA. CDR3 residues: CASSVSGYEQYF. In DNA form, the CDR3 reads TGTGCCAGCAGTGTAAGCGGGTACGAGCAGTACTTC.